The present TCR beta chain was sequenced within a study of chemoradiotherapy in HPV16-positive cancers. Sequencing was performed with immunoSEQ multiplex PCR; in TCRdb, only in-frame clones are kept and a portion is missing. The sample includes about 33,000 clones, around 86% of them seen just once. With regard to this clone: Its antigen is not known.

Study-wide findings and caveats: Non-HPV-specific T cells did not expand in tumors during treatment, whereas candidate HPV-specific clones and E7-related motifs did. In HPV16-positive patients, HPV-responsive T-cell expansion tracked better recurrence-free survival.

V lost 4 bases to trimming and J lost 2 bases; unmatched junction nucleotides: 13. The CDR3 covers 18 residues. The germline CDR1 and CDR2 sequences are KGHSH and LQKENI. The sequence was obtained from a human donor with HPV-associated anogenital cancer. V is TRBV18 and J is TRBJ2-3; TRBD2 matches at 9 bases. The input for sequencing was blood, taken from a patient who underwent chemoradiotherapy. The CDR3 here is CASSLISWSGGNTDTQYF. In DNA form, the CDR3 reads TGTGCCAGCTCACTCATTAGCTGGAGCGGGGGGAACACAGATACGCAGTATTTT.